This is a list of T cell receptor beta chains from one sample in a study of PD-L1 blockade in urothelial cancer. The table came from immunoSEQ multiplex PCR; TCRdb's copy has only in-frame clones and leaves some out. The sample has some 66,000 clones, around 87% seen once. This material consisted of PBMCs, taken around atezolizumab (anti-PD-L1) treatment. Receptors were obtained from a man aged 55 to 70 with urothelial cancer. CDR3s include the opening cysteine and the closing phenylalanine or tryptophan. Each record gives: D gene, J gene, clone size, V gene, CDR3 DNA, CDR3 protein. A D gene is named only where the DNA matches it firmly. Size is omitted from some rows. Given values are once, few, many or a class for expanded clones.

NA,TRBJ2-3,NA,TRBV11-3,TGTGCCAGCAGCTTAGGCGCTAGCACAGATACGCAGTATTTT,CASSLGASTDTQYF
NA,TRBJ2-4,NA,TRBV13,TGTGCCAGCAGCTCAGGGGCAGGGAAAAACATTCAGTACTTC,CASSSGAGKNIQYF
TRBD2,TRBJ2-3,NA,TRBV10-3,TGTGCCATCAGTGACCGCCCAGCGGGGAGCACAGATACGCAGTATTTT,CAISDRPAGSTDTQYF
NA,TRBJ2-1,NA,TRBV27,TGTGCCAGCAATTCTGGGGGGATCTCCTACAATGAGCAGTTCTTC,CASNSGGISYNEQFF
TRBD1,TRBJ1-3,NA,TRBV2,TGTGCCACGGGACAGGTAGACACCATATATTTT,CATGQVDTIYF
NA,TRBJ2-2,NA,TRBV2,TGTGCCAGCAGTGATCGGGGGGCGGACACCGGGGAGCTGTTTTTT,CASSDRGADTGELFF
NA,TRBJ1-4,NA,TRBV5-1,TGCGCCAGCAGCTTGCACGGGGAAAAACTGTTTTTT,CASSLHGEKLFF
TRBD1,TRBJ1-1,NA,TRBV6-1,TGTGCCAGCAGTCCTACAGGGGTGGTCACTGAAGCTTTCTTT,CASSPTGVVTEAFF
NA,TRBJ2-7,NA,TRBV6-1,TGTGCCAGCAGTGAAGCGTTGACAGAATACGAGCAGTACTTC,CASSEALTEYEQYF
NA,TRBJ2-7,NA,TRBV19,TGTGCCAGTAGTATTTCGCAAGACAGTCCTCGCTCCTACGAGCAGTACTTC,CASSISQDSPRSYEQYF
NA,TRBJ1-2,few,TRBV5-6,TGTGCCAGCAGCCCGGGCAGGGCAGACCTTGGCTACACCTTC,CASSPGRADLGYTF
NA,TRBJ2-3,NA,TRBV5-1,TGCGCCAGCAATAAGAACGCGGGGGCGCAAACAGATACGCAGTATTTT,CASNKNAGAQTDTQYF
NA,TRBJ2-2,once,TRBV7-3,TGTGCCAGCAGCCTCGCTGGGGGGAGAACCGGGGAGCTGTTTTTT,CASSLAGGRTGELFF
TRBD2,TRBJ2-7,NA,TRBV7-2,TGTGCCAGCAGCTTAAGGCGGGGGGTCTACGAGCAGTACTTC,CASSLRRGVYEQYF
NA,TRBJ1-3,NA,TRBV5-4,TGTGCCAGCAGCGAAATGGGGGCGGGGGCTGGAAACACCATATATTTT,CASSEMGAGAGNTIYF
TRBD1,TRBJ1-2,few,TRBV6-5,TGTGCCAGCAGTTCTACAGGGGACTATGGCTACACCTTC,CASSSTGDYGYTF
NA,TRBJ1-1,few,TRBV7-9,TGTGCCAGCAGCACAACAGGGAACACTGAAGCTTTCTTT,CASSTTGNTEAFF
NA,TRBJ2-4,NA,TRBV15,TGTGCCACCAGCGGAGGGACTTTGAAGAATCTAGCCAAAAACATTCAGTACTTC,CATSGGTLKNLAKNIQYF
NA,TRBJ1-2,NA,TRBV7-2,TGTGCCAGCAGCTCGCAGGGACTTTCCAACTATGGCTACACCTTC,CASSSQGLSNYGYTF
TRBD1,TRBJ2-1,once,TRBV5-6,TGTGCCAGCAGCTTGGGAGGACAGGGGATTGCGCAGTTCTTC,CASSLGGQGIAQFF
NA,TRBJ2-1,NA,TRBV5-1,TGCGCCAGCAGCTTGCGTCGGGAGCAGTTCTTC,CASSLRREQFF
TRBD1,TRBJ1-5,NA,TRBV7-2,TGTGCCAGCAGCACAACAGGGGTAAATCAGCCCCAGCATTTT,CASSTTGVNQPQHF
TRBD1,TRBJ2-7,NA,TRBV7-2,TGTGCCAGCAGCAACCCGGGACAGGGATACGAGCAGTACTTC,CASSNPGQGYEQYF
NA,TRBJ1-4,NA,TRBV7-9,TGTGCCAGCCCCAGCGGGGTTTCAGGAGAAAAACTGTTTTTT,CASPSGVSGEKLFF